A single sample is the source of the 13 T cell receptor beta chains below, sequenced in a study of T cells in Graves' hyperthyroidism and ophthalmopathy. Researchers took RNA transcripts and amplified the TCR beta CDR3 regions from them. The study used the HTBI primer set for a first-round RT-PCR of the TCR CDR3. TCRdb itself ran the multiplex PCR reads through MiXCR, one entry per CDR3 protein. The sample carries 350,000 or so distinct CDR3 sequences, 18% recorded once. The sequenced sample consisted of blood. The receptor set was obtained from a woman aged 45-60 years with Graves' hyperthyroidism.

Ten or more counts support this clonotype. The chain uses TRBV18 and TRBJ1-2, with TRBD1 matching 9 bases. Germline CDR1 is KGHSH and CDR2 is LQKENI. The trim removed 3 bases at V and 8 bases at J, leaving 10 bases unmatched. The CDR3 runs 15 residues. This chain's CDR3 is CASSPTGQGHNGYTF. CDR3 in DNA: TGTGCCAGCTCACCGACGGGACAGGGCCACAACGGCTACACCTTC.

In its sample, this clonotype was seen many times. The V call is TRBV5-1, the J call TRBJ1-1; no reliable D call. CDR1 and CDR2 (germline): SGHRS, YFSETQ. The CDR3 length is 14 residues. V lost 4 bases and J 2 bases, leaving 12 bases between the germline ends. The CDR3 sequence is CASSTDGRNTEAFF. The CDR3 DNA sequence: TGCGCCAGCAGCACCGACGGGAGAAACACTGAAGCTTTCTTT.

V usage is TRBV6-5 and J usage is TRBJ1-2, with 10 bases lining up with TRBD1. V trimming: 4 bases; J trimming: 2 bases; junction bases outside the gene matches: 10. Germline loops: CDR1 MNHEY, CDR2 SVGAGI. There are 17 residues in the CDR3. The CDR3 nucleotides read TGTGCCAGCAGTTTCCGGGACAGGGGAACCTCAAACTATGGCTACACCTTC. This sequence encodes CASSFRDRGTSNYGYTF.

The chain recombines TRBV5-1 with TRBJ2-1, with 9 bases that match TRBD1. This CDR3 has 14 residues. Germline CDR1 reads SGHRS; CDR2 reads YFSETQ. Trimming at V came to 0 bases and at J to 11 bases, leaving 6 bases not matched to a gene. The CDR3 DNA reads as TGCGCCAGCAGCTTGGAACAGGGGGCGAACCAGCAGTTCTTC. Translation gives CASSLEQGANQQFF.

This clonotype was detected ten times or more. J is TRBJ1-6 and V is TRBV5-1, with a weak D call TRBD1 (6 bases). The length of the CDR3 is 15 residues. With 0 bases removed from V and 8 bases from J, the gap between germline ends came to 12 bases. Germline V gene lookup returns CDR1 SGHRS and CDR2 YFSETQ. CDR3 region: CASSLDWRGDSPLHF. The CDR3 DNA sequence: TGCGCCAGCAGCTTGGATTGGAGGGGGGATTCACCCCTCCACTTT.

The rearrangement uses TRBV2 and TRBJ2-5; D call uncertain. Germline CDR1 and CDR2: SNHLY and FYNNEI. The V end lost 8 bases, the J end lost 4 bases, and 11 bases lay between the germline ends. This CDR3 has 12 amino acids. CDR3 nucleotide sequence: TGTGCCAGCGGATACACGCCAGAGACCCAGTACTTC. Translation gives CASGYTPETQYF.

The chain combines TRBV19 with TRBJ2-2, with 8 bases aligning to TRBD1. The CDR3 runs 15 residues. Trimming removed 6 bases from V and 1 base from J; junction bases left unmatched: 4. The germline V gene has CDR1 LNHDA and CDR2 SQIVND (reference sequence). This CDR3 reads CASRPGQENTGELFF. Written as DNA, the CDR3 is TGTGCCAGTAGGCCGGGACAGGAGAACACCGGGGAGCTGTTTTTT.

This sequence joins TRBV28 and TRBJ1-4; no firm D call. V shed 7 bases and J shed 8 bases, with 20 bases lying between them. Germline V gene sequence: CDR1 MDHEN, CDR2 SYDVKM. The CDR3 runs 15 residues. Here the CDR3 DNA reads TGTGCCAGCACCCTTCCCGGGAGGGAGCCAGAAAAACTGTTTTTT. Translated, it gives CASTLPGREPEKLFF.

Only a few counts were recorded for this clonotype. The chain couples TRBV3-1 to TRBJ2-2; TRBD1 is a possible D gene (6 bases). V lost 3 bases to trimming and J lost 6 bases, with 11 bases between them. The CDR3 runs 14 residues. In germline, CDR1 is LGHDT, CDR2 YNNKEL (reference sequence). The CDR3 DNA reads TGTGCCAGCAGCCAGGGGGCGAGGGCCGGGGAGCTGTTTTTT. Translated: CASSQGARAGELFF. Full variable domain (remainder filled in from reference TRBV3-1 and TRBJ2-2): DTAVSQTPKYLVTQMGNDKSIKCEQNLGHDTMYWYKQDSKKFLKIMFSYNNKELIINETVPNRFSPKSPDKAHLNLHINSLELGDSAVYFCASSQGARAGELFFGEGSRLTVL.

This clonotype was observed a few times. This sequence joins TRBV7-9 and TRBJ1-2; D not certain. The CDR3 has 12 amino acids. Germline assignment: CDR1 SEHNR and CDR2 FQNEAQ (reference sequence). Trimming removed 2 bases from V and 8 bases from J, with 9 bases in between. The chain's CDR3 is CASSLQEEGYTF. CDR3 in DNA: TGTGCCAGCAGCTTACAGGAGGAGGGCTACACCTTC.

The gene calls are TRBV29-1 and TRBJ2-1; D is tentatively TRBD1 or TRBD2 (5 bases each). V lost 7 bases and J 6 bases, leaving 10 bases between the germline ends. This CDR3 contains 11 residues. The germline V gene has CDR1 SQVTM and CDR2 ANQGSEA. CDR3 DNA sequence: TGCAGCGCCCGGGACCCCAATGAGCAGTTCTTC. Its translation is CSARDPNEQFF.

In this sample, this clonotype turned up a few times. The V call is TRBV5-6, the J call TRBJ2-7; D call uncertain. This CDR3 comprises 14 residues. Trimming left V 4 bases short and J 3 bases short, with 14 bases between. Germline V gene data show CDR1 as SGHDT and CDR2 as YYEEEE. The CDR3 loop reads CASSGTLHGYEQYF. The CDR3, as DNA: TGTGCCAGCAGCGGAACTTTGCACGGCTACGAGCAGTACTTC. Based on the CDR3 plus reference TRBV5-6 and TRBJ2-7, the full variable domain is DAGVTQSPTHLIKTRGQQVTLRCSPKSGHDTVSWYQQALGQGPQFIFQYYEEEERQRGNFPDRFSGHQFPNYSSELNVNALLLGDSALYLCASSGTLHGYEQYFGPGTRLTVT.

The table lists this clonotype with many counts. The chain joins TRBV19 to TRBJ1-1, with 8 bases aligning to TRBD1. This CDR3 has 19 residues. V lost 6 bases, J lost 6 bases, and 24 bases stayed unmatched. Germline CDR1 LNHDA, CDR2 SQIVND (reference sequence). CDR3 in amino acids: CASSRGEWVLGTGSPEAFF. The CDR3 bases are TGTGCCAGTAGCCGAGGCGAATGGGTCTTAGGGACAGGCTCTCCTGAAGCTTTCTTT.